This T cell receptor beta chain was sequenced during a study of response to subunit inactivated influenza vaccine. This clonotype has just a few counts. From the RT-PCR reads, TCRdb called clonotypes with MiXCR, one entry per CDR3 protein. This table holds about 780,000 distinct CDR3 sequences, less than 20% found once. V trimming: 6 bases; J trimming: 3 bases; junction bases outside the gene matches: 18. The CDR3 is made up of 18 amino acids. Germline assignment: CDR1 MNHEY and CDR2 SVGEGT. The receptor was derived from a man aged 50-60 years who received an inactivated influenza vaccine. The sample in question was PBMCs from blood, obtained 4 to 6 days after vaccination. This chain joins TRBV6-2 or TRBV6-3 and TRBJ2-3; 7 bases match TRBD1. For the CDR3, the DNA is TGTGCCAGCAGCTACCGAAACCACAGGGGACGTGGGACAGATACGCAGTATTTT. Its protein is CASSYRNHRGRGTDTQYF.